The 23 T cell receptor beta chains given below trace back to one sample, sequenced in a study of CD8 T cells in Susac syndrome. Reverse transcription of roughly 0.45 to 1 ug RNA was carried out with random hexamers. TCRdb re-derived calls from the immunoSEQ multiplex PCR reads in MiXCR, one entry per CDR3 protein. The table lists 180,000 or so distinct CDR3 sequences, 85% to 95% of them singletons. The material sequenced was CD4+ T cells from PBMCs. These receptors were obtained from a human donor in good health.

The table lists this clonotype with a few counts. V and J are TRBV29-1 and TRBJ2-1, with D maybe TRBD2 (6 bases). The V end was cut by 4 bases, the J end by 4 bases, with 8 bases between. Per germline, CDR1 SQVTM and CDR2 ANQGSEA. The CDR3 length is 12 residues. Written as DNA, the CDR3 is TGCAGCGTTGTGCGGGATTACAATGAGCAGTTCTTC. Translation gives CSVVRDYNEQFF.

J is TRBJ2-3 and V is TRBV5-1; TRBD1 agrees at 10 bases. CDR3 size: 20 residues. The ends lost 1 base at V and 2 bases at J; junction bases unmatched: 16. The germline CDR1 and CDR2 sequences are SGHRS and YFSETQ. CDR3 bases: TGCGCCAGCAGCTTGAGAGGAATCCTCCCGGGACAGGGGACCACAGATACGCAGTATTTT. Its translation: CASSLRGILPGQGTTDTQYF.

This chain joins TRBV3-1 and TRBJ2-3; 7 bases align to TRBD1. Germline CDR1 and CDR2: LGHDT and YNNKEL (reference sequence). The CDR3 spans 15 residues. V lost 3 bases, J lost 3 bases, and 6 bases stayed unmatched. The CDR3 DNA reads TGTGCCAGCAGCCACGAATCACAGGGGACAGATACGCAGTATTTT. As protein: CASSHESQGTDTQYF.

V usage is TRBV9 and J usage is TRBJ1-1, with TRBD1 matching over 8 bases. The CDR3 consists of 13 residues. J lost 6 bases, V lost 4 bases, and 5 bases had no gene match. Germline loops: CDR1 SGDLS, CDR2 YYNGEE. DNA for the CDR3: TGTGCCAGCAGCTCACAACAGGGGGCTGAAGCTTTCTTT. As protein: CASSSQQGAEAFF.

The V gene is TRBV19, the J gene TRBJ1-2, with no clear D. The germline V gene has CDR1 LNHDA and CDR2 SQIVND (reference sequence). The CDR3 loop spans 11 amino acids. The CDR3 spells CATTAYYGYTF. The CDR3 nucleotides read TGTGCAACGACGGCATACTATGGCTACACCTTC.

The chain has TRBV7-8 and TRBJ1-1; tentative D call: TRBD1 (6 bases). CDR1 is SGHVS, CDR2 FQNEAQ, per germline. This CDR3 is 11 amino acids long. Deletions cut 4 bases from V and 10 bases from J, with 10 bases between. The CDR3 sequence: CASSSRGGAFF. The CDR3 region has the DNA TGTGCCAGCAGCTCGAGGGGGGGAGCTTTCTTT.

The rearrangement uses TRBV18 and TRBJ2-1; TRBD2 matches at 9 bases. The V gene end was trimmed by 6 bases and the J gene end by 5 bases; junction bases not matched to a gene: 8. Germline CDR1 KGHSH, CDR2 LQKENI. The CDR3 consists of 15 residues. The CDR3 here is CASSFGGGRDNEQFF. CDR3 DNA: TGTGCCAGCTCCTTCGGCGGCGGGAGGGACAATGAGCAGTTCTTC.

The chain recombines TRBV20-1 with TRBJ2-1; either TRBD1 or TRBD2 may fit D (5 bases each). CDR3 length: 11 amino acids. V was trimmed by 3 bases and J by 10 bases, leaving 10 bases between them. Germline V gene data show CDR1 as DFQATT and CDR2 as SNEGSKA (reference sequence). The CDR3 loop is CSASGGLEQFF. The CDR3 nucleotides read TGCAGTGCTAGTGGGGGTCTGGAGCAGTTCTTC.

The chain couples TRBV29-1 to TRBJ2-5; 7 nucleotides agree with TRBD2. CDR3 size: 16 residues. Germline loops: CDR1 SQVTM, CDR2 ANQGSEA. The V segment lost 1 base and the J segment 5 bases; nucleotides outside the gene matches: 13. CDR3 residues: CSVEGGGLDLDETQYF. CDR3 DNA sequence: TGCAGCGTTGAAGGGGGGGGACTCGACCTCGACGAGACCCAGTACTTC.

The chain joins TRBV10-3 to TRBJ2-7; 11 bases match TRBD1. Per the germline V gene, CDR1 is ENHRY and CDR2 is SYGVKD. The CDR3 has 15 residues. V dropped 0 bases and J dropped 5; count of bases not matched to a gene: 3. Written as DNA, the CDR3 is TGTGCCATCAGTGAGTCGAGGGACAGGGGGAACGAGCAGTACTTC. Translating gives CAISESRDRGNEQYF.

The gene calls are TRBV7-3 and TRBJ2-5; D remains unclear. Germline values: CDR1 SGHTA, CDR2 FQGTGA. The V end lost 5 bases, the J end lost 3 bases, and 13 bases lay between the germline ends. This CDR3 is 14 amino acids long. Here the CDR3 DNA reads TGTGCCAGCAGCCCATCAGCGCTTAAAGAGACCCAGTACTTC. It is translated as CASSPSALKETQYF.

V gene TRBV25-1 combines with J gene TRBJ1-6; tentative D call: TRBD1 (5 bases). There are 12 residues in the CDR3. V lost 6 bases to trimming and J lost 10 bases, with 10 bases between them. Germline V CDR1 and CDR2: MGHDK, SYGVNS. The CDR3 DNA follows: TGTGCCAGCAGGCCGGGGGAGTCACCCCTCCACTTT. It specifies CASRPGESPLHF.

This clonotype is a singleton in its sample. The rearrangement joins TRBV7-2 to TRBJ2-2; D unresolved. Germline assignment: CDR1 SGHTA and CDR2 FQGNSA. CDR3 length: 14 residues. Trimming took off 1 base at V and 7 bases at J, with 10 bases between the two ends. The CDR3 DNA reads TGTGCCAGCAGCTTAGGGGCCAGTATCGGGGAGCTGTTTTTT. This translates into CASSLGASIGELFF.

This clonotype was seen just once. The chain carries TRBV2 and TRBJ1-2, with D hard to call. Germline CDR1 reads SNHLY; CDR2 reads FYNNEI. The CDR3 consists of 12 residues. The V end was cut by 0 bases, the J end by 8 bases, with 7 bases between. CDR3 region: CASSEANIGYTF. As DNA, the CDR3 is TGTGCCAGCAGTGAAGCCAATATAGGCTACACCTTC.

V usage is TRBV18 and J usage is TRBJ2-5; D ambiguous. CDR1 and CDR2 from the germline V gene are KGHSH and LQKENI. V was trimmed by 4 bases and J by 1 base, leaving 7 bases between them. CDR3 length equals 13 residues. DNA for the CDR3: TGTGCCAGCTCACTCGACACCCAAGAGACCCAGTACTTC. Encoded protein: CASSLDTQETQYF.

The gene calls are TRBV5-4 and TRBJ1-1; possibly TRBD1 for D (5 bases). CDR1 SGHNT and CDR2 YYREEE come from the germline V gene (reference sequence). The CDR3 loop spans 15 amino acids. The ends were cut back, 2 bases at V and 4 bases at J, with 15 bases in the middle. CDR3 sequence (DNA): TGTGCCAGCAGCTTATCGAGGGGAGTGAGCACTGAAGCTTTCTTT. This codes for CASSLSRGVSTEAFF.

The rearrangement uses TRBV19 and TRBJ1-6; D not resolved. The V gene lost 8 bases and the J gene lost 9 bases, with 14 bases spanning the gap. The CDR3 is 13 amino acids. Germline V CDR1 and CDR2: LNHDA, SQIVND (reference sequence). In DNA form, the CDR3 reads TGTGCCAGTCGAGAGGTTTTGGGTTCACCCCTCCACTTT. Amino acid sequence: CASREVLGSPLHF.

The V call is TRBV3-1, the J call TRBJ2-1; possibly TRBD1 for D (6 bases). The CDR3 spans 13 residues. Germline-derived CDR1 and CDR2 are LGHDT and YNNKEL (reference sequence). V lost 2 bases, J lost 13 bases, and 15 bases lay in between. The CDR3 DNA follows: TGTGCCAGCAGCCAACCTTCGGGGACACGTCAGTTCTTC. Amino acid sequence: CASSQPSGTRQFF.

The chain uses TRBV7-9 and TRBJ1-5; tentatively, D is TRBD1 (5 bases). CDR1 and CDR2 from the germline V gene are SEHNR and FQNEAQ (reference sequence). CDR3 length: 16 amino acids. V shed 5 bases and J shed 0 bases, with 14 bases lying between them. DNA of the CDR3: TGTGCCAGCAGCCGAAGCGGGGCGGATAGCAATCAGCCCCAGCATTTT. This sequence encodes CASSRSGADSNQPQHF.

This sequence joins TRBV7-9 and TRBJ2-1, with TRBD2 matching over 9 bases. Germline V gene sequence: CDR1 SEHNR, CDR2 FQNEAQ (reference sequence). The CDR3 length is 15 residues. With 3 bases clipped from V and 6 bases from J, the junction kept 6 bases outside the gene matches. This CDR3 is CASSLGAGGPNEQFF. CDR3 coding DNA: TGTGCCAGCAGCTTGGGAGCGGGGGGCCCCAATGAGCAGTTCTTC. The variable domain in full, completed from reference TRBV7-9 and TRBJ2-1, reads DTGVSQNPRHKITKRGQNVTFRCDPISEHNRLYWYRQTLGQGPEFLTYFQNEAQLEKSRLLSDRFSAERPKGSFSTLEIQRTEQGDSAMYLCASSLGAGGPNEQFFGPGTRLTVL.

CDR3 sequence (DNA): TGTGCCAGCAGTTACCGGCGGGGGCTCCAAGAGACCCAGTACTTC. Its translation is CASSYRRGLQETQYF. V gene TRBV6-5 combines with J gene TRBJ2-5, with D perhaps TRBD2 (7 bases). Looked up from germline, CDR1 is MNHEY and CDR2 is SVGAGI. This CDR3 has 15 residues. V lost 2 bases, J lost 1 base, and 11 bases lay in between.

This clonotype appeared a single time. This chain joins TRBV30 and TRBJ1-1; D perhaps matches TRBD1 (5 bases). V lost 5 bases and J lost 7, with 11 bases in between. The CDR3 consists of 11 residues. The germline V gene encodes CDR1 GTSNPN and CDR2 SVGIG (reference sequence). The DNA of the CDR3 is TGTGCCTGGGGGGGACGGTATGAAGCTTTCTTT. Amino acids: CAWGGRYEAFF.

This chain joins TRBV28 and TRBJ1-4, with D tentatively TRBD1 (5 bases). Germline CDR1 MDHEN, CDR2 SYDVKM. The germline V and J ends were trimmed by 6 bases and 7 bases, with 15 bases remaining between them. The CDR3 sequence is 14 residues long. CDR3 region: CASRKGVPGEKLFF. The CDR3 DNA follows: TGTGCCAGCAGGAAAGGGGTTCCGGGTGAAAAACTGTTTTTT.